Many counts were recorded for the clone carrying this TCR beta chain. The source of the sample is a study of metastatic and nonmetastatic thyroid tumors. CDR3 length equals 15 residues. Between the trimmed V and J ends, which lost 6 bases and 4 bases, there was a span of 17 bases. Per the germline V gene, CDR1 is MDHEN and CDR2 is SYDVKM. With MiXCR, TCRdb reprocessed the PCR reads. The table shows some 52,000 clones, with about a sixth occurring only once. Patients underwent thyroid surgery, and none had received any treatment before it. The sequenced sample was blood. This receptor was taken from a female donor with papillary thyroid cancer or a benign thyroid nodule (not recorded which). Some clones in this sample may be carry-over from other donors' samples. The chain joins TRBV28 to TRBJ2-3; perhaps D is TRBD1 or TRBD2 (7 bases each). Here the CDR3 reads CASSPRGGSADTQYF. In nucleotides, the CDR3 is TGTGCCAGCAGCCCCAGGGGGGGGAGCGCAGATACGCAGTATTTT.